This entry lists 18 T cell receptor beta chains sequenced from one sample in a study of blood T cell repertoires in COVID-19. Repertoires were generated with immunoSEQ multiplex PCR, while TCRdb's copy carries only in-frame clones and drops some. The sample lists 200,000 to 250,000 clones; 70% to 90% were seen once. The specimen sequenced was PBMCs or T cells enriched from blood (not recorded which). These receptors originate from a young man with acute COVID-19.

In DNA, the CDR3 is TGTGCCAGCAGCCGCCTCACAGCGGGGGGTAGCACAGATACGCAGTATTTT. Its translation: CASSRLTAGGSTDTQYF. This rearrangement joins TRBV3-1 (or the pseudogene TRBV3-2) to TRBJ2-3; 9 bases map to TRBD2. The germline V gene has CDR1 LGHDT and CDR2 YNNKEL (reference sequence). CDR3 length: 17 amino acids. The junction had 8 bases not matched to a gene; V was cut back by 4 bases and J by 0 bases.

This chain uses TRBV19 with TRBJ2-7, with 7 positions matching TRBD1. V gave up 5 bases and J gave up 2 bases; unmatched junction bases: 9. In germline, CDR1 is LNHDA, CDR2 SQIVND (reference sequence). This CDR3 contains 15 residues. The CDR3 protein is CASSARQGRTYEQYF. The CDR3 DNA follows: TGTGCCAGTAGTGCCCGACAGGGACGGACCTACGAGCAGTACTTC.

This chain joins TRBV27 and TRBJ1-2, with a tentative D call TRBD1 (6 bases). The CDR3 sequence is 15 residues long. Trimming took off 1 base at V and 4 bases at J, with 13 bases between the two ends. The germline CDR1 and CDR2 sequences are MNHEY and SMNVEV (reference sequence). The CDR3 is CASSLLGGDSYGYTF. DNA for the CDR3: TGTGCCAGCAGTTTATTAGGGGGAGACAGCTATGGCTACACCTTC.

The chain combines TRBV27 with TRBJ2-2; 8 bases agree with TRBD2. Trimming cost V 7 bases and J 2 bases; bases outside gene matches: 9. Germline lookup yields CDR1 MNHEY and CDR2 SMNVEV (reference sequence). The CDR3 spans 16 residues. CDR3 sequence: CASIPVAGSNTGELFF. The CDR3 DNA reads as TGTGCCAGCATCCCGGTAGCGGGGTCTAACACCGGGGAGCTGTTTTTT.

The chain carries TRBV5-4 and TRBJ2-3; 7 bases fit TRBD1. V trimming: 4 bases; J trimming: 1 base; junction bases outside the gene matches: 6. Germline V gene sequence: CDR1 SGHNT, CDR2 YYREEE (reference sequence). This CDR3 is built from 15 residues. This chain's CDR3 is CASSPQGRGTDTQYF. In DNA, the CDR3 is TGTGCCAGCAGCCCACAGGGGCGCGGCACAGATACGCAGTATTTT.

This clone has just a few counts. The J gene is TRBJ2-7, the V gene TRBV5-6; 10 bases align to TRBD1. The ends lost 6 bases at V and 5 bases at J; junction bases unmatched: 14. From germline, CDR1 is SGHDT and CDR2 YYEEEE. The CDR3 has 16 amino acids. CDR3 sequence: CASTRYRDRGLHEQYF. In DNA, the CDR3 is TGTGCCAGCACCAGATACCGGGACAGGGGACTGCACGAGCAGTACTTC.

This clone was seen a single time. The chain is built from TRBV7-2 and TRBJ1-1, with D unclear. Trimming pared 3 bases from V and 4 bases from J, leaving 12 bases between. The CDR3 runs to 14 residues. Germline CDR1 and CDR2: SGHTA and FQGNSA. Here the CDR3 DNA reads TGTGCCAGCAGCTTGGAGGGATTGGGCACTGAAGCTTTCTTT. Translated, it gives CASSLEGLGTEAFF.

The sample holds one count of this clone. This sequence joins TRBV12-5 and TRBJ2-1; D perhaps matches TRBD2 (6 bases). Germline V CDR1 and CDR2: LGHNT, FRNRAP. This CDR3 is 15 amino acids long. The V gene lost 4 bases and the J gene lost 0 bases, with 10 bases spanning the gap. Written as DNA, the CDR3 is TGTGCTAGTGGTTGGGGACTGGTCTCCTACAATGAGCAGTTCTTC. It codes for CASGWGLVSYNEQFF.

The rearrangement joins TRBV5-1 to TRBJ2-3, with D perhaps matching TRBD2 (5 bases). Trimming left V 0 bases short and J 1 base short, with 15 bases between. Germline V gene sequence: CDR1 SGHRS, CDR2 YFSETQ. The CDR3 is 17 residues long. The DNA for the CDR3 is TGCGCCAGCAGCTTGGAAGTCGGAGGATCGGGCACAGATACGCAGTATTTT. This codes for CASSLEVGGSGTDTQYF.

The chain has TRBV5-1 and TRBJ2-4; 9 bases line up with TRBD1. The CDR3 extends over 21 amino acids. V was clipped by 1 base and J by 0 bases; unmatched bases: 17. In germline, CDR1 is SGHRS, CDR2 YFSETQ. The CDR3 DNA reads TGCGCCAGCAGCTTGATCCCCCGGGACAGGGCCCCCAAATCAGCCAAAAACATTCAGTACTTC. Translating gives CASSLIPRDRAPKSAKNIQYF.

This chain uses TRBV7-9 with TRBJ2-1, with 10 bases fitting TRBD2. There are 15 residues in the CDR3. V gave up 1 base and J gave up 4 bases; unmatched junction bases: 1. Germline V gives CDR1 SEHNR, CDR2 FQNEAQ (reference sequence). This CDR3 is CASSLERGGYNEQFF. The CDR3 region has the DNA TGTGCCAGCAGCTTAGAGCGGGGGGGATACAATGAGCAGTTCTTC.

The gene calls are TRBV6-5 and TRBJ1-1, with D tentatively TRBD1 (5 bases). V shed 3 bases and J shed 1 base, with 9 bases lying between them. The germline V gene encodes CDR1 MNHEY and CDR2 SVGAGI. The CDR3 covers 14 residues. CDR3 coding DNA: TGTGCCAGCAGTTATGGGCAGGGGAACACTGAAGCTTTCTTT. This encodes CASSYGQGNTEAFF.

CDR3 region: CASSVSSGGAVSEQFF. DNA for the CDR3: TGTGCCAGCAGCGTGTCCAGCGGGGGGGCTGTCAGCGAGCAGTTCTTC. V gene TRBV9 combines with J gene TRBJ2-1; 10 bases agree with TRBD2. Germline CDR1 SGDLS, CDR2 YYNGEE. Unmatched junction bases numbered 12, after V lost 2 bases and J lost 10 bases. The CDR3 loop spans 16 amino acids.

This chain connects TRBV11-2 to TRBJ1-2; the D gene is possibly TRBD1 (5 bases). Germline values: CDR1 SGHAT, CDR2 FQNNGV. V shed 4 bases and J shed 6 bases, with 15 bases lying between them. The CDR3 length is 14 residues. The CDR3 protein is CASSYASGGDGYTF. CDR3 sequence (DNA): TGTGCCAGCAGCTATGCCTCGGGGGGGGATGGCTACACCTTC.

The count of this clone is one. The genes are TRBV9 and TRBJ2-2; TRBD2 matches at 13 bases. The germline V gene encodes CDR1 SGDLS and CDR2 YYNGEE. The CDR3 runs 17 residues. J gave up 6 bases and V 4 bases, and 9 bases lay outside the gene matches. The CDR3 spells CASSPSPTSGGAGELFF. The CDR3 DNA is TGTGCCAGCAGCCCGTCACCTACTAGCGGGGGGGCCGGGGAGCTGTTTTTT.

The chain uses TRBV3-1 (or the pseudogene TRBV3-2) and TRBJ1-2, with 7 bases identical to TRBD1. V lost 3 bases and J lost 4; bases outside the gene matches: 5. CDR3 length: 14 amino acids. The germline V gene has CDR1 LGHDT and CDR2 YNNKEL (reference sequence). Here the CDR3 DNA reads TGTGCCAGCAGCCACACAGGGGTGGGCTATGGCTACACCTTC. Protein sequence: CASSHTGVGYGYTF.

The chain links TRBV6-5 to TRBJ1-2; 7 bases match TRBD1. Germline CDR1 MNHEY, CDR2 SVGAGI. The V gene end was trimmed by 5 bases and the J gene end by 10 bases; junction bases not matched to a gene: 10. This CDR3 contains 13 residues. The CDR3 sequence is CASSTPPTGHYTF. The DNA for the CDR3 is TGTGCCAGCAGTACCCCTCCGACAGGGCACTACACCTTC.

The rearrangement links TRBV11-2 to TRBJ1-2, with D perhaps TRBD1 (5 bases). This CDR3 region has 14 residues. Trimming stripped 9 bases from V and 4 bases from J, with 18 bases between. CDR1 SGHAT and CDR2 FQNNGV come from the germline V gene. As DNA, the CDR3 is TGTGCCAGTCGTGATACGGGGGTAACCTATGGCTACACCTTC. Translated, it gives CASRDTGVTYGYTF.